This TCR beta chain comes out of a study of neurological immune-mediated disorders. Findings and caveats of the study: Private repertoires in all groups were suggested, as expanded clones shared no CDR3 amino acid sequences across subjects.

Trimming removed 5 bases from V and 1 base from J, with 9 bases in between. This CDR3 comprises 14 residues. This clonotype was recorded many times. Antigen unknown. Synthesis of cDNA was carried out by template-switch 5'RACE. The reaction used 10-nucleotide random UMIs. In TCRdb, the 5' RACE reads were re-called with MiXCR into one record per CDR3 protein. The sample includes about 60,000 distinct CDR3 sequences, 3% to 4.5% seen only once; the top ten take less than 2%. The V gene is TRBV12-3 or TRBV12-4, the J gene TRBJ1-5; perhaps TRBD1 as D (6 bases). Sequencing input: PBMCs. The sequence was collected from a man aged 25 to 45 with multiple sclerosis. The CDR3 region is CASSRDRSNQPQHF. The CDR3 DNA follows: TGTGCCAGCAGTCGAGACAGGAGCAATCAGCCCCAGCATTTT.